This T cell receptor beta chain was retrieved from a study of CD8+ T cells in alopecia areata. The treatment here: oral pan-JAK inhibitor, 5-10 mg twice daily. Following RNA extraction, reverse transcription yielded cDNA that acted as the sequencing template. Profiling relied on immunoSEQ multiplex PCR, and the TCRdb table lists in-frame clones only, not all of them. This table has 80,000 to 95,000 clones, roughly 47% appearing once. The CDR3 covers 14 residues. Germline values: CDR1 SEHNR, CDR2 FQNEAQ (reference sequence). V lost 5 bases and J lost 6, with 16 bases in between. The source material was CD8+ T cells sorted from blood, sampled at week 24, from a patient treated with tofacitinib. This chain uses TRBV7-9 with TRBJ1-2; D is unresolved. The TCR comes from a human donor with alopecia areata. CDR3 in DNA: TGTGCCAGCAGCCCCGGACCAGCTTGGGATGGCTACACCTTC. It yields the protein CASSPGPAWDGYTF.